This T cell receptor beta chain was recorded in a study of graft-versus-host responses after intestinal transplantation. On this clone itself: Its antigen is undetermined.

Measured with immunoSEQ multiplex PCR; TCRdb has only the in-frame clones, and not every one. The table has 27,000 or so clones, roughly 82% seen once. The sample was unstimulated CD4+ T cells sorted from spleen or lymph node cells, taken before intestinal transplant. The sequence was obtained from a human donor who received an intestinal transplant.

As DNA, the CDR3 is TGCGCCAGCAGCCTTTCCTTTCAAGAGACCCAGTACTTC. This sequence encodes CASSLSFQETQYF. The V call is TRBV5-1, the J call TRBJ2-5; D ambiguous. Trimming left V 4 bases short and J 2 bases short, with 9 bases between. CDR1 is SGHRS and CDR2 is YFSETQ in the germline V gene. The CDR3 runs 13 residues. Full variable domain (remainder filled in from reference TRBV5-1 and TRBJ2-5): KAGVTQTPRYLIKTRGQQVTLSCSPISGHRSVSWYQQTPGQGLQFLFEYFSETQRNKGNFPGRFSGRQFSNSRSEMNVSTLELGDSALYLCASSLSFQETQYFGPGTRLLVL.